What follows are 18 T cell receptor beta chains derived from one specimen sequenced in a study of cytomegalovirus exposure and HLA in healthy donors. Repertoires were generated with immunoSEQ multiplex PCR, while TCRdb's copy carries only in-frame clones and drops some. The top ten hold 3.5% to 4.5% of the sample, which has under 200,000 clones, roughly 91% seen once. The sequencing sample was made of PBMCs. The receptor set was obtained from a man aged 18 to 29 in good health and CMV-seropositive.

The V and J genes are TRBV7-9 and TRBJ2-7; 7 bases align to TRBD2. CDR3 length equals 16 residues. CDR1 is SEHNR, CDR2 FQNEAQ, per germline (reference sequence). Losses at the gene ends were 1 base for V and 4 bases for J; bases not matched to a gene: 10. CDR3: CASSLVRGGSLYEQYF. In DNA form, the CDR3 reads TGTGCCAGCAGCTTAGTTCGTGGCGGGAGTCTTTACGAGCAGTACTTC.

The rearrangement uses TRBV2 and TRBJ2-1; TRBD2 aligns across 12 bases. Trimming at V came to 10 bases and at J to 5 bases, leaving 6 bases not matched to a gene. Germline-derived CDR1 and CDR2 are SNHLY and FYNNEI. CDR3 length: 14 residues. This CDR3 is CAIPTSGRNNEQFF. The CDR3 region has the DNA TGTGCCATCCCGACTAGCGGGAGAAACAATGAGCAGTTCTTC.

With respect to this clone: Other DNA sequences within the sample encode an identical CDR3. The V call is TRBV7-2, the J call TRBJ2-7; 7 bases are a match to TRBD2. From germline, CDR1 is SGHTA and CDR2 FQGNSA. CDR3 length: 14 residues. The J segment lost 2 bases and the V segment lost 1 base, leaving 2 bases of the junction unmatched. The CDR3 sequence: CASSLGLAAYEQYF. DNA for the CDR3: TGTGCCAGCAGCTTAGGCCTAGCGGCCTACGAGCAGTACTTC.

This rearrangement joins TRBV28 to TRBJ2-7; no definite D call. Trimming stripped 1 base from V and 4 bases from J, with 11 bases between. The V gene's germline CDR1 is MDHEN and CDR2 SYDVKM. The CDR3 has 14 amino acids. CDR3 nucleotide sequence: TGTGCCAGCAGTTTATCAGGCCAACTTTACGAGCAGTACTTC. Amino acid sequence: CASSLSGQLYEQYF.

The CDR3 spells CASSLTRSNEQFF. DNA of the CDR3: TGTGCCAGCAGCTTAACGCGGTCGAATGAGCAGTTCTTC. The chain carries TRBV7-3 and TRBJ2-1; D not certain. The CDR3 is 13 amino acids. Germline-derived CDR1 and CDR2 are SGHTA and FQGTGA. V dropped 0 bases and J dropped 7 bases, with 7 bases sitting between them.

The CDR3 here is CASSSGQGEAFF. The CDR3, as DNA: TGTGCCAGCAGTTCCGGACAGGGTGAAGCTTTCTTT. The chain carries TRBV28 and TRBJ1-1, with 8 bases fitting TRBD1. The J segment lost 7 bases and the V segment lost 4 bases, leaving 2 bases of the junction unmatched. This CDR3 has 12 residues. Germline CDR1 is MDHEN and CDR2 is SYDVKM.

The chain joins TRBV4-2 to TRBJ1-4; TRBD1 matches at 9 bases. The V segment lost 5 bases and the J segment 5 bases; nucleotides outside the gene matches: 6. The CDR3 consists of 15 residues. CDR1 and CDR2 from the germline V gene are LGHNA and YNFKEQ. CDR3 amino acids: CASSKDRGNNEKLFF. The CDR3 DNA reads TGTGCCAGCAGCAAGGACAGGGGTAACAATGAAAAACTGTTTTTT.

This rearrangement joins TRBV19 to TRBJ2-5, with D unresolved. CDR1 and CDR2 from the germline V gene are LNHDA and SQIVND (reference sequence). V was cut by 3 bases and J by 5 bases, with 13 bases left in between. The CDR3 loop spans 14 amino acids. The CDR3 protein is CASSIGLGAETQYF. The CDR3 bases are TGTGCCAGTAGTATCGGGTTAGGTGCGGAGACCCAGTACTTC.

This sequence joins TRBV5-1 and TRBJ2-3, with 11 bases fitting TRBD2. The CDR3 is 19 amino acids. J lost 1 base, V lost 0 bases, and 10 bases had no gene match. In germline, CDR1 is SGHRS, CDR2 YFSETQ. CDR3 residues: CASSLDYLAGGPGTDTQYF. DNA for the CDR3: TGCGCCAGCAGCTTGGATTATTTAGCGGGAGGGCCGGGCACAGATACGCAGTATTTT.

The chain employs TRBV11-3 and TRBJ2-7, with TRBD2 matching over 7 bases. The CDR3 contains 14 residues. The germline V gene has CDR1 SGHNT and CDR2 YENEEA. The V gene end was trimmed by 3 bases and the J gene end by 7 bases; junction bases not matched to a gene: 9. CDR3 region: CASSFHPREYEQYF. The CDR3 bases are TGTGCCAGCAGCTTCCACCCGCGGGAGTATGAGCAGTACTTC.

The chain joins TRBV11-3 to TRBJ2-7; D is uncertain. Germline V gives CDR1 SGHNT, CDR2 YENEEA. The ends were cut back, 3 bases at V and 2 bases at J, with 11 bases in the middle. There are 14 residues in the CDR3. In DNA, the CDR3 is TGTGCCAGCAGCTTGAGCTTAAAGCCCTACGAGCAGTACTTC. Protein: CASSLSLKPYEQYF.

The V and J genes are TRBV27 and TRBJ2-2; 11 bases line up with TRBD2. V shed 3 bases, J shed 2 bases, and the junction held 14 bases outside the gene matches. Germline assignment: CDR1 MNHEY and CDR2 SMNVEV (reference sequence). The CDR3 extends over 20 amino acids. The CDR3 region is CASSFWRFSGRALNTGELFF. The DNA of the CDR3 is TGTGCCAGCAGTTTTTGGCGGTTTAGCGGGAGGGCCCTCAACACCGGGGAGCTGTTTTTT.

This clone occurred a few times. This chain connects TRBV19 to TRBJ1-2; D is uncertain. This CDR3 has 13 amino acids. Germline CDR1 is LNHDA and CDR2 is SQIVND (reference sequence). The V end lost 3 bases, the J end lost 4 bases, and 9 bases lay between the germline ends. This chain's CDR3 is CASSMADGYGYTF. CDR3 in DNA: TGTGCCAGTAGTATGGCAGATGGCTATGGCTACACCTTC.

This chain connects TRBV7-8 to TRBJ1-2; possibly TRBD1 for D (6 bases). Looked up from germline, CDR1 is SGHVS and CDR2 is FQNEAQ. V lost 3 bases and J 4 bases, leaving 18 bases between the germline ends. The CDR3 totals 16 residues. The CDR3 here is CASSLTLRGKSYGYTF. The CDR3 region has the DNA TGTGCCAGCAGCTTGACTCTCAGGGGAAAAAGCTATGGCTACACCTTC. The full variable domain, rest sourced from reference TRBV7-8 and TRBJ1-2, is GAGVSQSPRYKVAKRGQDVALRCDPISGHVSLFWYQQALGQGPEFLTYFQNEAQLDKSGLPSDRFFAERPEGSVSTLKIQRTQQEDSAVYLCASSLTLRGKSYGYTFGSGTRLTVV.

The chain uses TRBV7-9 and TRBJ2-7, with a tentative D call TRBD2 (5 bases). From germline, CDR1 is SEHNR and CDR2 FQNEAQ (reference sequence). The germline V and J ends were trimmed by 5 bases and 4 bases, with 9 bases remaining between them. The CDR3 is 12 amino acids. The CDR3 loop is CASSRWTYEQYF. The CDR3 DNA sequence: TGTGCCAGCAGCCGTTGGACTTACGAGCAGTACTTC. The whole variable domain, filled in from reference TRBV7-9 and TRBJ2-7, reads DTGVSQNPRHKITKRGQNVTFRCDPISEHNRLYWYRQTLGQGPEFLTYFQNEAQLEKSRLLSDRFSAERPKGSFSTLEIQRTEQGDSAMYLCASSRWTYEQYFGPGTRLTVT.

The rearrangement uses TRBV15 and TRBJ1-2, with unresolved D. Germline CDR1 LNHNV, CDR2 YYDKDF (reference sequence). V lost 0 bases and J lost 6, with 8 bases in between. This CDR3 is built from 13 residues. The CDR3 reads CATSRDRVNGYTF. The CDR3 bases are TGTGCCACCAGCAGAGATCGGGTTAATGGCTACACCTTC.

The rearrangement links TRBV30 to TRBJ2-7; a possible D gene is TRBD1 (6 bases). Trimming cost V 0 bases and J 7 bases, with 10 bases left between them. Per the germline V gene, CDR1 is GTSNPN and CDR2 is SVGIG (reference sequence). This CDR3 contains 12 residues. Written as DNA, the CDR3 is TGTGCCTGGAGTGTAACAGGGCGAGAGCAGTACTTC. Protein sequence: CAWSVTGREQYF.

This chain joins TRBV27 and TRBJ1-2; D call uncertain. Trimming removed 2 bases at V and 7 bases at J, with 14 bases between. This CDR3 contains 14 residues. Per germline, CDR1 MNHEY and CDR2 SMNVEV (reference sequence). CDR3 region: CASSLDTRIGGYTF. CDR3 DNA sequence: TGTGCCAGCAGTTTAGATACGAGGATAGGTGGCTACACCTTC.